The present T cell receptor beta chain was sequenced within a study of cytomegalovirus exposure and HLA in healthy donors. Profiling relied on immunoSEQ multiplex PCR, and the TCRdb table lists in-frame clones only, not all of them. Among about 200,000 clones listed, roughly 85% were seen once. The germline CDR1 and CDR2 sequences are SGHRS and YFSETQ. V gave up 4 bases and J gave up 5 bases; unmatched junction bases: 3. The CDR3 length is 13 residues. This sequence was found in a woman aged 18-29 years in good health and CMV-seronegative. The gene calls are TRBV5-1 and TRBJ2-7, with 10 bases identical to TRBD1. What was sequenced was PBMCs. The CDR3 sequence is CASSRDRGHEQYF. The CDR3 bases are TGCGCCAGCAGCCGGGACAGGGGCCACGAGCAGTACTTC.